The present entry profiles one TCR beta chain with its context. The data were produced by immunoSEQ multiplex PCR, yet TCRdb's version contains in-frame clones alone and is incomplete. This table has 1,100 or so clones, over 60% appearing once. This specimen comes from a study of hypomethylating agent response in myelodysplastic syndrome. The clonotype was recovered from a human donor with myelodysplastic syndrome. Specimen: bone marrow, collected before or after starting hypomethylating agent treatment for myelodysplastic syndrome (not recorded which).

The CDR3 nucleotides are TGTGCCAGCGCAACGACAGTCAGCTCTGGAAACACCATATATTTT. It is translated as CASATTVSSGNTIYF. The chain recombines TRBV7-2 with TRBJ1-3; D is possibly TRBD1 (5 bases). V was shortened by 8 bases and J by 0 bases, with 14 bases between the two germline ends. This CDR3 has 15 residues. CDR1 SGHTA and CDR2 FQGNSA come from the germline V gene.